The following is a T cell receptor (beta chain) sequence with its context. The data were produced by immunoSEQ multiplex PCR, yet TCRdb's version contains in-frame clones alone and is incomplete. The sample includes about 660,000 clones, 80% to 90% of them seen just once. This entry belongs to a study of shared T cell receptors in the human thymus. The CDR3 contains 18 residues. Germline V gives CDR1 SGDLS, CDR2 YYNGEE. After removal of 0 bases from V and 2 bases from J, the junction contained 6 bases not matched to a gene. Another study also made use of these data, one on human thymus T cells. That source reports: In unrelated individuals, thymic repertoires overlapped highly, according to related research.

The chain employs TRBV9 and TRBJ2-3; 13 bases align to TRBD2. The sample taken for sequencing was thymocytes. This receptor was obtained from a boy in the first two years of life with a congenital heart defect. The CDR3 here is CASSVGELAGGNTDTQYF. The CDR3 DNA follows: TGTGCCAGCAGCGTAGGGGAACTAGCGGGGGGGAACACAGATACGCAGTATTTT.